What follows are 22 T cell receptor beta chains derived from one specimen sequenced in a study of blood T cell repertoires in COVID-19. The assay was immunoSEQ multiplex PCR, and TCRdb's table has in-frame clones only and misses some. Here the sample spans 100,000 to 130,000 clones, approximately 89% being singletons. Material for sequencing was peripheral blood. These TCRs come from a man aged 50-59 years with active or convalescent COVID-19.

V and J are TRBV2 and TRBJ2-5; the D gene is possibly TRBD2 (6 bases). Germline-derived CDR1 and CDR2 are SNHLY and FYNNEI. The V end lost 10 bases, the J end lost 3 bases, and 15 bases lay between the germline ends. The length of the CDR3 is 13 residues. The CDR3 loop is CATAVEREETQYF. The DNA of the CDR3 is TGTGCCACCGCCGTGGAGCGGGAAGAGACCCAGTACTTC.

The chain uses TRBV6-5 and TRBJ1-2; tentative D call: TRBD1 (5 bases). Deletions cut 3 bases from V and 8 bases from J, with 16 bases between. Germline V gene lookup returns CDR1 MNHEY and CDR2 SVGAGI. The CDR3 consists of 14 residues. DNA for the CDR3: TGTGCCAGCAGTTATAGTAGGGGTTTGGGAGGCTACACCTTC. It is translated as CASSYSRGLGGYTF.

The chain employs TRBV7-2 and TRBJ1-4; D call uncertain. The V end was cut by 5 bases, the J end by 4 bases, with 11 bases between. Looked up from germline, CDR1 is SGHTA and CDR2 is FQGNSA. This CDR3 is 14 amino acids long. CDR3 sequence: CASSQPRHNEKLFF. The CDR3 DNA reads as TGTGCCAGCAGCCAACCAAGACATAATGAAAAACTGTTTTTT.

The CDR3 DNA sequence: TGTGCCAGCAGTTACAGACAGGGATTGGGGCTGCCCCAGCATTTT. Translation: CASSYRQGLGLPQHF. The chain has TRBV6-5 and TRBJ1-5, with 7 bases lining up with TRBD1. The V segment lost 2 bases and the J segment 9 bases; nucleotides outside the gene matches: 10. There are 15 residues in the CDR3. Germline V gene lookup returns CDR1 MNHEY and CDR2 SVGAGI.

CDR3 in amino acids: CAAWGLAGGEFF. CDR3 bases: TGTGCCGCCTGGGGTCTAGCGGGAGGAGAGTTCTTC. This chain connects TRBV28 to TRBJ2-1, with 11 bases matching TRBD2. Germline values: CDR1 MDHEN, CDR2 SYDVKM. This CDR3 is built from 12 residues. The J segment lost 14 bases and the V segment lost 11 bases, leaving 11 bases of the junction unmatched. Full variable domain (rest looked up from reference TRBV28 and TRBJ2-1): DVKVTQSSRYLVKRTGEKVFLECVQDMDHENMFWYRQDPGLGLRLIYFSYDVKMKEKGDIPEGYSVSREKKERFSLILESASTNQTSMYLCAAWGLAGGEFFGPGTRLTVL.

This clone appeared a few times. The chain joins TRBV28 to TRBJ2-1; 12 nucleotides line up with TRBD2. CDR3 length equals 18 residues. CDR1 and CDR2 from the germline V gene are MDHEN and SYDVKM. The trim removed 5 bases at V and 8 bases at J, leaving 16 bases unmatched. The CDR3 is CASSPWDLAGGPGYEQFF. Here the CDR3 DNA reads TGTGCCAGCAGTCCTTGGGATCTAGCGGGAGGGCCTGGCTATGAGCAGTTCTTC.

This clone was counted once. The chain recombines TRBV5-1 with TRBJ2-3, with D possibly being TRBD1 (6 bases). The V gene lost 0 bases and the J gene lost 0 bases, with 11 bases spanning the gap. This CDR3 comprises 16 residues. Germline-derived CDR1 and CDR2 are SGHRS and YFSETQ. In nucleotides, the CDR3 is TGCGCCAGCAGCTTGGCCTTTACAGGGAGCACAGATACGCAGTATTTT. It encodes CASSLAFTGSTDTQYF.

This clone has just one count. The J gene is TRBJ2-7, the V gene TRBV5-1, with 8 bases identical to TRBD2. Germline CDR1 is SGHRS and CDR2 is YFSETQ. With V trimmed by 4 bases and J by 5 bases, 11 bases remained unmatched. This CDR3 contains 15 residues. The CDR3, as DNA: TGCGCCAGCAGCCCACGGGGGGGGCGGATTGACGAGCAGTACTTC. Protein product: CASSPRGGRIDEQYF.

The J gene is TRBJ1-5, the V gene TRBV19, with 10 bases that match TRBD1. J gave up 6 bases and V 3 bases, and 5 bases lay outside the gene matches. The germline V gene has CDR1 LNHDA and CDR2 SQIVND (reference sequence). The CDR3 is made up of 15 amino acids. DNA for the CDR3: TGTGCCAGTAGTATTCAGAGGACAGGGGGTCAGCCCCAGCATTTT. It yields the protein CASSIQRTGGQPQHF. Filled out from reference TRBV19 and TRBJ1-5, the complete variable domain reads DGGITQSPKYLFRKEGQNVTLSCEQNLNHDAMYWYRQDPGQGLRLIYYSQIVNDFQKGDIAEGYSVSREKKESFPLTVTSAQKNPTAFYLCASSIQRTGGQPQHFGDGTRLSIL.

The chain links TRBV6-5 to TRBJ1-1; D is perhaps TRBD1 (5 bases). Looked up from germline, CDR1 is MNHEY and CDR2 is SVGAGI. This CDR3 is 12 amino acids long. V shed 10 bases and J shed 1 base, with 10 bases lying between them. The CDR3 reads CATYQGNTEAFF. In DNA, the CDR3 is TGTGCCACCTATCAGGGGAACACTGAAGCTTTCTTT.

The V and J genes are TRBV21-1 and TRBJ1-5. TRBV21-1 is listed as a pseudogene. The CDR3 loop spans 17 amino acids. In DNA, the CDR3 is TGTGCCAGCAGCAAAGTTCGGGTGAGGGATAGCAATCAGCCCCAGCATTTT. Translated, it gives CASSKVRVRDSNQPQHF.

The chain employs TRBV6-1 and TRBJ2-1, with D possibly TRBD2 on 7 matching bases. Germline lookup yields CDR1 MNHNS and CDR2 SASEGT. V lost 2 bases and J 4 bases, leaving 12 bases between the germline ends. The length of the CDR3 is 15 residues. In nucleotides, the CDR3 is TGTGCCAGCAGTGAAAGGGGGGGGCGATACAATGAGCAGTTCTTC. Protein sequence: CASSERGGRYNEQFF.

CDR3 sequence (DNA): TGTGCCATCAGTGGGGTAGGGGGACAGGGGATCAACGAGCAGTACTTC. Protein product: CAISGVGGQGINEQYF. This chain uses TRBV10-3 with TRBJ2-7, with 10 bases aligning to TRBD1. V gave up 4 bases and J gave up 5 bases; unmatched junction bases: 11. Per germline, CDR1 ENHRY and CDR2 SYGVKD. The CDR3 covers 16 residues.

The rearrangement links TRBV5-6 to TRBJ2-7; D not certain. Germline CDR1 SGHDT, CDR2 YYEEEE. There are 14 residues in the CDR3. Trimming removed 2 bases at V and 0 bases at J, with 9 bases between. The CDR3 region has the DNA TGTGCCAGCAGCTTTTACAGTATCTCCTACGAGCAGTACTTC. Encoded protein: CASSFYSISYEQYF.

As to this clone: The limits of the CDR3 on the DNA are not certain, so only TCRdb's listed CDR3 is given. The genes are TRBV18 and TRBJ2-1; the table's TRBD2 call for D was not verified on the DNA. The CDR3 spans 17 amino acids, including both terminal residues. Germline CDR1 and CDR2: KGHSH and LQKENI. The CDR3: CASSPLQRTSGHNEQFF.

The chain recombines TRBV7-8 with TRBJ1-3, with D perhaps TRBD1 (5 bases). This CDR3 contains 14 residues. V was trimmed by 5 bases and J by 0 bases, leaving 8 bases between them. Germline CDR1 and CDR2: SGHVS and FQNEAQ. CDR3 amino acids: CASSPGNSGNTIYF. The CDR3 coding sequence is TGTGCCAGCAGCCCAGGGAACTCTGGAAACACCATATATTTT.

This clone was detected only once. This rearrangement joins TRBV9 to TRBJ2-3; 7 positions match TRBD2. V shed 0 bases, J shed 0 bases, and the junction held 7 bases outside the gene matches. This CDR3 region has 17 residues. Germline CDR1 is SGDLS and CDR2 is YYNGEE. CDR3 coding DNA: TGTGCCAGCAGCGTAGGGAGTAGCGGGCCAAGCACAGATACGCAGTATTTT. This translates into CASSVGSSGPSTDTQYF.

This sequence joins TRBV7-9 and TRBJ1-5; 11 bases map to TRBD1. The germline CDR1 and CDR2 sequences are SEHNR and FQNEAQ (reference sequence). V trimming: 1 base; J trimming: 5 bases; junction bases outside the gene matches: 4. The CDR3 runs 16 residues. As DNA, the CDR3 is TGTGCCAGCAGCTTAGGGTCGGGACAGGGGGATCAGCCCCAGCATTTT. Protein: CASSLGSGQGDQPQHF.

This chain joins TRBV27 and TRBJ2-5; D is uncertain. The length of the CDR3 is 15 residues. V was clipped by 0 bases and J by 0 bases, with 8 bases between them. Per germline, CDR1 MNHEY and CDR2 SMNVEV (reference sequence). The chain's CDR3 is CASSLSARHQETQYF. As DNA, the CDR3 is TGTGCCAGCAGTTTATCCGCCAGGCACCAAGAGACCCAGTACTTC.

This clone appeared once. CDR3: CATSDSASSPVADTQYF. The CDR3 nucleotides are TGTGCCACCAGTGATTCGGCTAGCAGCCCTGTGGCAGATACGCAGTATTTT. The chain links TRBV24-1 to TRBJ2-3; a weak D match, TRBD2 (5 bases). Trimming shortened V by 2 bases and J by 4 bases, and 18 bases separated the two germline ends. Germline CDR1 is KGHDR and CDR2 is SFDVKD. The CDR3 runs 17 residues.

J is TRBJ1-1 and V is TRBV21-1. TRBV21-1 is noted as a pseudogene. The CDR3 has 19 amino acids. CDR3 DNA: TGTGCCAGCAGCAAGAGGATGGGGCGGGGGCACTTCGGGAACACTGAAGCTTTCTTT. Translation gives CASSKRMGRGHFGNTEAFF.

The chain carries TRBV19 and TRBJ1-4; maybe TRBD1 (5 bases). The V and J ends lost 4 bases and 7 bases respectively, with 19 bases between them. Germline V gene sequence: CDR1 LNHDA, CDR2 SQIVND (reference sequence). CDR3 size: 16 residues. The CDR3 protein is CASSTPTGPAGEKLFF. In DNA form, the CDR3 reads TGTGCCAGTAGTACCCCCACAGGTCCAGCGGGTGAAAAACTGTTTTTT.